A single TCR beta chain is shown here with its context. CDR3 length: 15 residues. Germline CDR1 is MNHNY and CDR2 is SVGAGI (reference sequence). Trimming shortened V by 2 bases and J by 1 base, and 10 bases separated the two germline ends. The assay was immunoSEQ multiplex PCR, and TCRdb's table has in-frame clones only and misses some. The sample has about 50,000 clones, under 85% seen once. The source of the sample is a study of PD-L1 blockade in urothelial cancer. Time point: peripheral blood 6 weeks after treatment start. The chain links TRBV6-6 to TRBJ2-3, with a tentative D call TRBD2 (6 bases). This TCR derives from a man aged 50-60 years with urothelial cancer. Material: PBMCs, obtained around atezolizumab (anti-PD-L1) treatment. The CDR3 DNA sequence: TGTGCCAGCAGTTACAGTGGCGGGGGCACAGATACGCAGTATTTT. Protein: CASSYSGGGTDTQYF.